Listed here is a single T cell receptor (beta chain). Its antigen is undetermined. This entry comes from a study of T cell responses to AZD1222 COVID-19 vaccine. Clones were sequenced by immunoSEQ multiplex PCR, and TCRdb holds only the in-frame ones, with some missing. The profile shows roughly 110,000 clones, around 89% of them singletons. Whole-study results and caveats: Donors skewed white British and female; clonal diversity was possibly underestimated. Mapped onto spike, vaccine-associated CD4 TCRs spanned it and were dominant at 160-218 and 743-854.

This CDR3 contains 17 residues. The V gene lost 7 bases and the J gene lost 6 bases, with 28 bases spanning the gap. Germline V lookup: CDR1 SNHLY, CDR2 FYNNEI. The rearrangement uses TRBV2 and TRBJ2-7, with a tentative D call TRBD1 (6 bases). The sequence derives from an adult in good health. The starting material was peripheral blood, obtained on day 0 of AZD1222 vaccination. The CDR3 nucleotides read TGTGCCAGCACCAGCAGGGGACGAAGTACAATTGCCGGCGAGCAGTACTTC. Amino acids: CASTSRGRSTIAGEQYF.